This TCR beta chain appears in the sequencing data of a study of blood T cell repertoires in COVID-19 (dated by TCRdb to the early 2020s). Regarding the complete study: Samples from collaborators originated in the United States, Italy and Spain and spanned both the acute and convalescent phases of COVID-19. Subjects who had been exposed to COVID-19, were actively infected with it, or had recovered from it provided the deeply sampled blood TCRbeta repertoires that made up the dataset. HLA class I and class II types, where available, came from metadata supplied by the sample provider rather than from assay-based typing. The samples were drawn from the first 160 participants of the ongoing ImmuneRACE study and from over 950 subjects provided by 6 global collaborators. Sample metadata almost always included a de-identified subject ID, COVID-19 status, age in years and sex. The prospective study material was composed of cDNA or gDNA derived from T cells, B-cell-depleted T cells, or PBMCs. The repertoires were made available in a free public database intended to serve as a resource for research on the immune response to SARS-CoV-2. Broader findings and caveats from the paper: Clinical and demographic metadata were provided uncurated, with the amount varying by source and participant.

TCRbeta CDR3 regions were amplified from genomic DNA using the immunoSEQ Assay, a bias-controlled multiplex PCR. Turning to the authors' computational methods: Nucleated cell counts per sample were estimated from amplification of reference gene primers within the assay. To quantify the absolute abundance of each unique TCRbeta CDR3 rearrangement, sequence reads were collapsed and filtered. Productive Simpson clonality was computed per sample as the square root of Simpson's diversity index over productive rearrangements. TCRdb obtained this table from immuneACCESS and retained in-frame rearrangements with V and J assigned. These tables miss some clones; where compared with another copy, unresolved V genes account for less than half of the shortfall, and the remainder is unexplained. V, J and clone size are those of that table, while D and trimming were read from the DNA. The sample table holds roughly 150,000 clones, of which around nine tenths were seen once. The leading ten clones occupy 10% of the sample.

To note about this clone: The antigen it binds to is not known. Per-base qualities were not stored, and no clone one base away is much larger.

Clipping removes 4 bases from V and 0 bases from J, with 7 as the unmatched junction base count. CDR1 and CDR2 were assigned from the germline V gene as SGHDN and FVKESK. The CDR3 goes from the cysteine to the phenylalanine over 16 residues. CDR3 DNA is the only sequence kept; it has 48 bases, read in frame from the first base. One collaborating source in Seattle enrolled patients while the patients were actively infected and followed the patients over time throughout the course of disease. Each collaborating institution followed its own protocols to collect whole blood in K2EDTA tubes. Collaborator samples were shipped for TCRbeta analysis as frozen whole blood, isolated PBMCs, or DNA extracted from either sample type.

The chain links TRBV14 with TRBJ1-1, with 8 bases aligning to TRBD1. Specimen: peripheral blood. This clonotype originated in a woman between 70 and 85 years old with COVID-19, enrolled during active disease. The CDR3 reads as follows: CASSPTGTGLNTEAFF. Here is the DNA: TGTGCCAGCAGCCCCACCGGGACAGGTTTGAACACTGAAGCTTTCTTT. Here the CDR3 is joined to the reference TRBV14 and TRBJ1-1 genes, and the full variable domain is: EAGVTQFPSHSVIEKGQTVTLRCDPISGHDNLYWYRRVMGKEIKFLLHFVKESKQDESGMPNNRFLAERTGGTYSTLKVQPAELEDSGVYFCASSPTGTGLNTEAFFGQGTRLTVV.